This T cell receptor beta chain was sequenced for a study of human T cells and chemical hapten exposure. Study-level information: Patients, predominantly female, presented with alopecia areata, totalis or universalis. Study-wide results and caveats: It was expanded TCRs that formed significantly more large CDR3 similarity clusters than controls did.

MiXCR, applied by TCRdb to the RACE reads, yields one record per CDR3 protein. The table has about 140,000 distinct CDR3 sequences, approximately 12% seen once; the top ten hold more than 1.1%. There are a few counts of this clonotype. Its antigen is as yet unknown. The V end was cut by 3 bases, the J end by 3 bases, with 17 bases between. CDR1 is LGHNT, CDR2 FRNRAP, per germline. This CDR3 has 17 residues. Time point reported: patch test 2, 6 weeks after DPC sensitization. The treatment is: therapeutic diphenylcyclopropenone sensitization with weekly scalp DPC. The clonotype was recovered from a woman aged 45-59 years with alopecia areata. Some clones in this sample may be carry-over from other donors' samples. This chain uses TRBV12-5 with TRBJ2-2; D is possibly TRBD1 (8 bases). The specimen comprised whole blood, sampled in connection with sensitization to the hapten diphenylcyclopropenone (DPC). CDR3 amino acids: CASGLRRTGRDTGELFF. In DNA form, the CDR3 reads TGTGCTAGTGGTTTACGTAGGACAGGGAGGGACACCGGGGAGCTGTTTTTT.